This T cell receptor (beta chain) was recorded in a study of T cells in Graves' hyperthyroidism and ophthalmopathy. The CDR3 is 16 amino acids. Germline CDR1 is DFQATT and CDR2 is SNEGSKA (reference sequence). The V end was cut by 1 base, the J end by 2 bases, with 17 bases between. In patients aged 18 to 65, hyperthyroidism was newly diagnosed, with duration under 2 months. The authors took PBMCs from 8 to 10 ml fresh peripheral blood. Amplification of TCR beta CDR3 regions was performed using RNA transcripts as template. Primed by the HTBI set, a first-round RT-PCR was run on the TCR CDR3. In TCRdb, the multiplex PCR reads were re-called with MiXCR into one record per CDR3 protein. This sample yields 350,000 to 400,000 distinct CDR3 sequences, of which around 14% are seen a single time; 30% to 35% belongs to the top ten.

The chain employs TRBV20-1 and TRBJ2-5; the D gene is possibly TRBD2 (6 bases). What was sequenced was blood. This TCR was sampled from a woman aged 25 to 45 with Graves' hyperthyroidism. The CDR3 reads CSARAPAGRGQETQYF. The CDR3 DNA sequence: TGCAGTGCTAGAGCCCCGGCCGGGCGGGGACAAGAGACCCAGTACTTC.